This T cell receptor (beta chain) was sequenced during a study of technical replicates of blood from a few donors (TCRdb year 2017). In the case of this clone: The antigen it recognizes is unknown. Base qualities were left out, and no much larger clone turns up one base away.

Receptors were amplified or captured by the immunoSEQ multiplex PCR assay. Here the immuneACCESS table is served through TCRdb, limited to in-frame sequences with V and J called. Missing clones are a known gap in these copies; in checked studies unresolved V genes cover under half, and the rest lacks a known reason. This sample has roughly 67,000 clones in its table, and roughly 98% of those were observed once. Around 0.15% of the sample is taken by the ten largest. As encoded in the germline V gene, CDR1 is LGHNA while CDR2 is YNFKEQ. Compared with germline, V lacks 6 bases and J lacks 2 bases; bases without a gene match: 9. The CDR3 sequence holds 15 residues, the cysteine and phenylalanine included. CDR3 DNA only is kept here, 45 bases in frame from base 1.

What was sequenced was T cells isolated from PBMCs. This TCR derives from a human donor in good health. Here the chain combines TRBV4-2 and TRBJ1-1, and 7 bases in between align with TRBD1. The CDR3 corresponds to CASSQTGNQNTEAFF. The DNA is as follows: TGTGCCAGCAGTCAGACAGGGAACCAAAACACTGAAGCTTTCTTT.